These 15 T cell receptor beta chains originate from one sample sequenced in a study of graft-versus-host responses after intestinal transplantation (dated by TCRdb to about 2021). The library came from the immunoSEQ multiplex PCR assay. In TCRdb, the immuneACCESS table is reduced to in-frame sequences with V and J assigned. These tables do not hold every clone; where another copy was compared, an unresolved V gene accounts for under half, and the others remain unexplained. Across this sample there are around 120,000 clones, with 75% to 95% seen only once. Around 0.2% of the sample goes to the ten largest clones. No cognate antigen is known for these TCRs. The sample's time point label, in plain terms: cells obtained before transplantation from donor or recipient. This material consisted of unstimulated CD4+ T cells sorted from spleen or lymph node cells, taken before intestinal transplant. These TCRs come from a human donor who received an intestinal transplant.

V usage is TRBV5-1 and J usage is TRBJ2-4; the D is unclear. The CDR3 contains 16 residues. V was shortened by 0 bases and J by 2 bases, with 12 bases between the two germline ends. The germline V gene encodes CDR1 SGHRS and CDR2 YFSETQ. The DNA of the CDR3 is TGCGCCAGCAGCTTGGAGGTGGGCGCGACCAAAAACATTCAGTACTTC. It encodes CASSLEVGATKNIQYF.

This rearrangement joins TRBV5-1 to TRBJ2-7, with 10 bases that match TRBD2. The germline CDR1 and CDR2 sequences are SGHRS and YFSETQ. Losses at the gene ends were 5 bases for V and 0 bases for J; bases not matched to a gene: 11. The CDR3 is 17 amino acids. The CDR3 here is CASSSSPGLARSYEQYF. CDR3 nucleotide sequence: TGCGCCAGCAGTTCCTCCCCGGGACTAGCGCGCTCCTACGAGCAGTACTTC. Full variable domain (rest looked up from reference TRBV5-1 and TRBJ2-7): KAGVTQTPRYLIKTRGQQVTLSCSPISGHRSVSWYQQTPGQGLQFLFEYFSETQRNKGNFPGRFSGRQFSNSRSEMNVSTLELGDSALYLCASSSSPGLARSYEQYFGPGTRLTVT.

The chain has TRBV2 and TRBJ2-1; perhaps TRBD1 as D (6 bases). Trimming took 5 bases from V and 4 from J, leaving 15 bases between them. CDR3 length equals 15 residues. CDR1 is SNHLY, CDR2 FYNNEI, per germline. The CDR3 DNA sequence: TGTGCCAGCAGTCCAACTTGGACAGAGTACAATGAGCAGTTCTTC. Its protein product is CASSPTWTEYNEQFF. Supplemented by reference TRBV2 and TRBJ2-1, the full variable domain reads EPEVTQTPSHQVTQMGQEVILRCVPISNHLYFYWYRQILGQKVEFLVSFYNNEISEKSEIFDDQFSVERPDGSNFTLKIRSTKLEDSAMYFCASSPTWTEYNEQFFGPGTRLTVL.

V gene TRBV7-8 combines with J gene TRBJ2-7, with 7 bases aligning to TRBD1. The germline V gene encodes CDR1 SGHVS and CDR2 FQNEAQ. V was pared by 5 bases and J by 3 bases, with 7 bases of the junction left unmatched. CDR3 length: 14 residues. The CDR3 DNA reads TGTGCCAGCAGCCTAAGGGACAGCCACTACGAGCAGTACTTC. It yields the protein CASSLRDSHYEQYF.

The chain is built from TRBV19 and TRBJ2-7; possibly TRBD1 for D (5 bases). This CDR3 comprises 14 residues. V was pared by 3 bases and J by 0 bases, with 9 bases between. Per germline, CDR1 LNHDA and CDR2 SQIVND (reference sequence). CDR3 amino acids: CASSMGLSSYEQYF. The DNA of the CDR3 is TGTGCCAGTAGTATGGGGCTGTCCTCCTACGAGCAGTACTTC. The full variable domain, in which reference TRBV19 and TRBJ2-7 provide the parts outside the CDR3, is DGGITQSPKYLFRKEGQNVTLSCEQNLNHDAMYWYRQDPGQGLRLIYYSQIVNDFQKGDIAEGYSVSREKKESFPLTVTSAQKNPTAFYLCASSMGLSSYEQYFGPGTRLTVT.

The chain has TRBV28 and TRBJ1-4; D gene ambiguous. The CDR3 consists of 14 residues. The germline V gene encodes CDR1 MDHEN and CDR2 SYDVKM. V gave up 4 bases and J gave up 7 bases, with 13 bases separating them. The CDR3 nucleotides are TGTGCCAGCAGTTCCGGGGAGAGAGGTGAAAAACTGTTTTTT. Residues: CASSSGERGEKLFF.

This chain connects TRBV19 to TRBJ1-6; 7 nucleotides align to TRBD1. This CDR3 is built from 17 residues. Germline CDR1 reads LNHDA; CDR2 reads SQIVND (reference sequence). Germline trimming cut 4 bases from V and 5 bases from J; bases unmatched to any gene: 11. CDR3 in amino acids: CASSTYGTGDNNSPLHF. For the CDR3, the DNA is TGTGCCAGTAGTACTTATGGTACAGGGGACAATAATTCACCCCTCCACTTT. The complete variable domain, with remaining parts taken from reference TRBV19 and TRBJ1-6, reads DGGITQSPKYLFRKEGQNVTLSCEQNLNHDAMYWYRQDPGQGLRLIYYSQIVNDFQKGDIAEGYSVSREKKESFPLTVTSAQKNPTAFYLCASSTYGTGDNNSPLHFGNGTRLTVT.

The CDR3 region has the DNA TGTGCCAGCAGCTTATACGGGATGGATGAGCAGTTCTTC. Translating gives CASSLYGMDEQFF. The chain joins TRBV7-3 to TRBJ2-1; maybe TRBD2 (5 bases). Germline assignment: CDR1 SGHTA and CDR2 FQGTGA. Trimming took 2 bases from V and 8 from J, leaving 10 bases between them. The CDR3 is 13 residues long.

This chain links TRBV28 with TRBJ2-7, with 12 bases that match TRBD2. The V gene end was trimmed by 3 bases and the J gene end by 0 bases; junction bases not matched to a gene: 9. This CDR3 is built from 18 residues. Germline lookup yields CDR1 MDHEN and CDR2 SYDVKM. The CDR3 DNA is TGTGCCAGCAGTTTTGGGGGGTCGACTAGCGGGAGCTCCTACGAGCAGTACTTC. Its translation: CASSFGGSTSGSSYEQYF.

V is TRBV16 and J is TRBJ2-7; 7 positions match TRBD2. V shed 0 bases, J shed 1 base, and the junction held 6 bases outside the gene matches. Germline assignment: CDR1 KGHSY and CDR2 FQNENV. The CDR3 sequence is 16 residues long. In nucleotides, the CDR3 is TGTGCCAGCAGCCAATCGGGGGGGGTAACTTCCTACGAGCAGTACTTC. It codes for CASSQSGGVTSYEQYF. Using reference TRBV16 and TRBJ2-7 for the parts outside the CDR3, the full variable domain is GEEVAQTPKHLVRGEGQKAKLYCAPIKGHSYVFWYQQVLKNEFKFLISFQNENVFDETGMPKERFSAKCLPNSPCSLEIQATKLEDSAVYFCASSQSGGVTSYEQYFGPGTRLTVT.

The rearrangement links TRBV4-1 to TRBJ2-7, with 11 bases lining up with TRBD2. V shed 4 bases, J shed 4 bases, and the junction held 6 bases outside the gene matches. CDR1 is MGHRA and CDR2 is YSYEKL in the germline V gene. This CDR3 contains 15 residues. The CDR3 protein is CASSLLAGERYEQYF. In DNA, the CDR3 is TGCGCCAGCAGCCTACTAGCGGGAGAGAGGTACGAGCAGTACTTC.

The gene calls are TRBV15 and TRBJ2-1; 13 positions match TRBD2. The CDR3 loop spans 15 amino acids. Trimming cost V 3 bases and J 7 bases; bases outside gene matches: 3. Germline-derived CDR1 and CDR2 are LNHNV and YYDKDF (reference sequence). CDR3 sequence (DNA): TGTGCCACCAGCAGGGGACTAGCGGGGTGGAATGAGCAGTTCTTC. Amino acids: CATSRGLAGWNEQFF.

This clone appeared a single time. This chain links TRBV5-4 with TRBJ2-1; 9 bases agree with TRBD1. Losses at the gene ends were 0 bases for V and 7 bases for J; bases not matched to a gene: 2. Germline CDR1 and CDR2: SGHNT and YYREEE (reference sequence). This CDR3 is built from 14 residues. CDR3 residues: CASSLGDRDNEQFF. CDR3 in DNA: TGTGCCAGCAGCTTGGGGGACAGGGATAATGAGCAGTTCTTC.

The rearrangement uses TRBV6-1 and TRBJ1-1; D might be TRBD1 (5 bases). The ends were cut back, 10 bases at V and 3 bases at J, with 15 bases in the middle. This CDR3 has 13 residues. In germline, CDR1 is MNHNS, CDR2 SASEGT. The CDR3 DNA follows: TGTGCCATCCAGGGTGGGAGGTACACTGAAGCTTTCTTT. Residues: CAIQGGRYTEAFF.

The chain couples TRBV6-5 to TRBJ1-6, with D unresolved. This CDR3 has 16 residues. Trimming took 0 bases from V and 1 from J, leaving 7 bases between them. Germline V gives CDR1 MNHEY, CDR2 SVGAGI. The CDR3, as DNA: TGTGCCAGCAGTTACTCGGGAGGATCCTATAATTCACCCCTCCACTTT. This encodes CASSYSGGSYNSPLHF.